These T cell receptor beta chains were read from a single sample in a study of lymphopenia after photon versus proton radiotherapy. Assay used: immunoSEQ multiplex PCR; TCRdb lists only in-frame clones, some missing. The table shows 150,000 to 200,000 clones, with approximately 86% occurring only once. The material was peripheral blood, obtained from a patient treated with photon-based radiotherapy. These TCRs come from a man aged 45 to 65 with gastric cancer. The CDR3 runs from the conserved cysteine through the conserved F or W. Fields, in order: V gene, J gene, D gene, clone size, CDR3 protein, CDR3 DNA. D genes are given only for firm matches. Size is omitted from some rows. Given values are once, few, many or a class for expanded clones.

TRBV10-3	TRBJ2-1	NA	once	CAIKPFGSSDEQFF	TGTGCCATCAAACCATTCGGGAGTTCGGATGAGCAGTTCTTC
TRBV27	TRBJ2-7	TRBD1	NA	CASSFPDRFLYEQYF	TGTGCCAGCAGTTTCCCGGACAGGTTCCTCTACGAGCAGTACTTC
TRBV5-5	TRBJ1-2	NA	NA	CASRPGLTDGYTF	TGTGCCAGCAGACCGGGACTCACTGACGGCTACACCTTC
TRBV5-6	TRBJ2-7	NA	NA	CASSRNYEQYF	TGTGCCAGCAGCAGAAACTACGAGCAGTACTTC
TRBV4-1	TRBJ2-5	NA	NA	CASSQDWGEPQETQYF	TGCGCCAGCAGCCAAGACTGGGGGGAGCCCCAAGAGACCCAGTACTTC
TRBV30	TRBJ2-3	NA	NA	CAWKSGANTDTQYF	TGTGCCTGGAAGTCGGGAGCGAACACAGATACGCAGTATTTT
TRBV5-1	TRBJ2-2	TRBD1	NA	CASSLGQGNTGELFF	TGCGCCAGCAGCTTAGGACAGGGGAACACCGGGGAGCTGTTTTTT
TRBV19	TRBJ1-1	NA	NA	CASSISGGLGTEAFF	TGTGCCAGTAGTATAAGCGGGGGATTGGGCACTGAAGCTTTCTTT
TRBV5-1	TRBJ2-2	TRBD2	NA	CASSLGLLAGETGELFF	TGCGCCAGCAGCTTGGGCCTTCTAGCGGGAGAAACCGGGGAGCTGTTTTTT
TRBV7-9	TRBJ2-1	NA	NA	CASSSPVVGATSNEQFF	TGTGCCAGCAGCTCCCCCGTAGTCGGGGCGACCTCCAATGAGCAGTTCTTC
TRBV6-6	TRBJ2-1	NA	NA	CASSGGGGPYNEQFF	TGTGCCAGCAGTGGGGGAGGGGGTCCGTACAATGAGCAGTTCTTC
TRBV6-1	TRBJ2-3	NA	few	CASSDRAEVDTQYF	TGTGCCAGCAGTGACCGGGCGGAAGTAGATACGCAGTATTTT
TRBV19	TRBJ2-1	NA	once	CASSNHHGSGYNEQFF	TGTGCCAGTAGTAACCATCACGGGAGCGGATACAATGAGCAGTTCTTC
TRBV4-2	TRBJ2-3	NA	once	CASSQESSGTIYTDTQYF	TGTGCCAGCAGCCAAGAATCGTCGGGGACAATCTACACAGATACGCAGTATTTT
TRBV28	TRBJ2-2	NA	NA	CASSFLGAAANTGELFF	TGTGCCAGCAGTTTTTTGGGGGCCGCGGCGAACACCGGGGAGCTGTTTTTT
TRBV6-5	TRBJ2-2	NA	NA	CASSELGNTGELFF	TGTGCCAGCAGCGAACTAGGGAACACCGGGGAGCTGTTTTTT